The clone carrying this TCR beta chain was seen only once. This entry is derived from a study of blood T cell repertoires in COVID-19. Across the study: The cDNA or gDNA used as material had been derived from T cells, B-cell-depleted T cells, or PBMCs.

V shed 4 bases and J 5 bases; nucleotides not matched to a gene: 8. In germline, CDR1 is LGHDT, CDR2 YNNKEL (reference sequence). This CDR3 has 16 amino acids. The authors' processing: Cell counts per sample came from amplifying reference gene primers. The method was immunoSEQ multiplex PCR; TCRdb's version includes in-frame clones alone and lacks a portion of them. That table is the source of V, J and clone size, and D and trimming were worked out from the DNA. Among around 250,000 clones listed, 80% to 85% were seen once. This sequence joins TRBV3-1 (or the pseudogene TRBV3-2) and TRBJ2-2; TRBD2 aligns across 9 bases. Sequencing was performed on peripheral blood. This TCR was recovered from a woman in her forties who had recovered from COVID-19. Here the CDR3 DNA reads TGTGCCAGCAGCCCACGAAGCGGGGGGCCAACCGGGGAGCTGTTTTTT. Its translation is CASSPRSGGPTGELFF.